The 26 T cell receptor beta chains listed next were all sequenced from one sample in a study of T cell responses to AZD1222 COVID-19 vaccine. Method: immunoSEQ multiplex PCR; TCRdb's copy keeps in-frame clones and lacks some. The sample yields about 55,000 clones, around 92% seen once. The sample was peripheral blood, taken on day 0 of AZD1222 vaccination. These receptors all come from an adult in good health.

CDR3 loop: CASRSSGTYEQYF. The CDR3 nucleotides are TGTGCCAGCAGAAGCTCAGGGACCTACGAGCAGTACTTC. The rearrangement joins TRBV27 to TRBJ2-7, with D tentatively TRBD1 (5 bases). The CDR3 is made up of 13 amino acids. CDR1 is MNHEY and CDR2 is SMNVEV in the germline V gene (reference sequence). V shed 6 bases and J shed 2 bases, with 11 bases lying between them.

The V gene is TRBV2, the J gene TRBJ2-7; TRBD1 aligns across 9 bases. The junction had 6 bases not matched to a gene; V was cut back by 7 bases and J by 2 bases. Germline CDR1 and CDR2: SNHLY and FYNNEI. This CDR3 region has 14 residues. Here the CDR3 DNA reads TGTGCCAGCAATGGACAGGGGAGGACCTACGAGCAGTACTTC. It translates to CASNGQGRTYEQYF.

This clone has more than one count but fewer than ten. The chain carries TRBV18 and TRBJ2-1; 10 bases are a match to TRBD2. Per the germline V gene, CDR1 is KGHSH and CDR2 is LQKENI. V lost 8 bases to trimming and J lost 6 bases; unmatched junction nucleotides: 10. There are 15 residues in the CDR3. The CDR3 spells CASALSGGPPNEQFF. The CDR3 DNA reads as TGTGCCAGCGCCCTTAGCGGGGGGCCCCCCAATGAGCAGTTCTTC.

This chain uses TRBV18 with TRBJ2-7, with D tentatively TRBD2 (6 bases). Germline lookup yields CDR1 KGHSH and CDR2 LQKENI. The CDR3 consists of 16 residues. V was shortened by 3 bases and J by 2 bases, with 17 bases between the two germline ends. The CDR3 sequence is CASSPVAGSRTYEQYF. The CDR3 nucleotides are TGTGCCAGCTCACCTGTCGCGGGAAGTCGGACCTACGAGCAGTACTTC.

The V gene is TRBV19, the J gene TRBJ2-1; 9 bases are shared with TRBD1. Germline lookup yields CDR1 LNHDA and CDR2 SQIVND (reference sequence). The CDR3 runs 15 residues. Losses at the gene ends were 2 bases for V and 8 bases for J; bases not matched to a gene: 7. Written as DNA, the CDR3 is TGTGCCAGTAGTATAAGAGAAGGACAGGGGTATGAGCAGTTCTTC. This codes for CASSIREGQGYEQFF.

The chain couples TRBV5-3 to TRBJ1-4; D not resolved. TRBV5-3 is known as an ORF, though its function is uncertain. The CDR3 runs to 15 residues. The V end lost 2 bases, the J end lost 0 bases, and 8 bases lay between the germline ends. This chain's CDR3 is CARSLNTSTNEKLFF. CDR3 nucleotides: TGTGCCAGAAGCTTAAACACTTCAACTAATGAAAAACTGTTTTTT.

This chain connects TRBV28 to TRBJ2-4; D possibly corresponds to TRBD2 (6 bases). In germline, CDR1 is MDHEN, CDR2 SYDVKM. The V and J ends lost 6 bases and 9 bases respectively, with 12 bases between them. The CDR3 runs to 12 residues. CDR3 protein: CASSLAGTIQYF. The CDR3 nucleotides read TGTGCCAGCAGCCTCGCGGGGACCATTCAGTACTTC. The whole variable domain, filled in from reference TRBV28 and TRBJ2-4, reads DVKVTQSSRYLVKRTGEKVFLECVQDMDHENMFWYRQDPGLGLRLIYFSYDVKMKEKGDIPEGYSVSREKKERFSLILESASTNQTSMYLCASSLAGTIQYFGAGTRLSVL.

This clone appeared once. The chain has TRBV7-8 and TRBJ2-1; TRBD1 might be the D (9 bases). Germline loops: CDR1 SGHVS, CDR2 FQNEAQ. The CDR3 runs to 16 residues. The V end was cut by 5 bases, the J end by 1 base, with 15 bases between. CDR3 nucleotide sequence: TGTGCCAGCAGCCGGGGGGGGACAGGGTCCTACAATGAGCAGTTCTTC. It specifies CASSRGGTGSYNEQFF.

The chain employs TRBV10-3 and TRBJ1-5; D possibly corresponds to TRBD1 (6 bases). Germline V CDR1 and CDR2: ENHRY, SYGVKD. V was clipped by 3 bases and J by 6 bases, with 12 bases between them. The CDR3 loop spans 14 amino acids. As DNA, the CDR3 is TGTGCCATCAGTGAATCACAGGGCGGTCAGCCCCAGCATTTT. Its protein is CAISESQGGQPQHF.

The chain has TRBV12-3 or TRBV12-4 and TRBJ1-2, with 7 positions matching TRBD1. CDR3 length equals 13 residues. The V and J ends lost 5 bases and 5 bases, in that order; junction bases with no gene match: 5. The CDR3 here is CASSTTGLYGYTF. In DNA, the CDR3 is TGTGCCAGCAGTACGACAGGGTTATATGGCTACACCTTC.

V gene TRBV5-1 combines with J gene TRBJ1-2; D unresolved. The CDR3 runs 13 residues. CDR1 SGHRS and CDR2 YFSETQ come from the germline V gene. V lost 1 base and J 4 bases, leaving 8 bases between the germline ends. This CDR3 is CASSLFQTYGYTF. Here the CDR3 DNA reads TGCGCCAGCAGCTTGTTTCAGACCTATGGCTACACCTTC.

The chain links TRBV24-1 to TRBJ2-1; D perhaps matches TRBD2 (5 bases). The V end lost 2 bases, the J end lost 0 bases, and 10 bases lay between the germline ends. Germline loops: CDR1 KGHDR, CDR2 SFDVKD. The CDR3 is 16 residues long. DNA for the CDR3: TGTGCCACCAGTGATTGGAGCGGCAGCTCCTACAATGAGCAGTTCTTC. It encodes CATSDWSGSSYNEQFF.

The J gene is TRBJ2-7, the V gene TRBV9, with a weak D call TRBD1 (6 bases). Germline values: CDR1 SGDLS, CDR2 YYNGEE. V dropped 0 bases and J dropped 1 base, with 14 bases sitting between them. CDR3 length: 16 residues. The CDR3 spells CASSVGLRTDSYEQYF. Written as DNA, the CDR3 is TGTGCCAGCAGCGTAGGCCTACGGACAGATTCCTACGAGCAGTACTTC.

The rearrangement joins TRBV30 to TRBJ1-1; D is perhaps TRBD1 (5 bases). V lost 1 base, J lost 1 base, and 13 bases lay in between. The CDR3 length is 15 residues. The germline CDR1 and CDR2 sequences are GTSNPN and SVGIG (reference sequence). In DNA, the CDR3 is TGTGCCTGGAGTGGGGGCTGGGTCTCGAACACTGAAGCTTTCTTT. Translation gives CAWSGGWVSNTEAFF.

This chain joins TRBV5-4 and TRBJ1-6, with D perhaps matching TRBD1 (5 bases). Germline CDR1 is SGHNT and CDR2 is YYREEE (reference sequence). This CDR3 contains 14 residues. Trimming cost V 8 bases and J 6 bases, with 15 bases left between them. This CDR3 reads CARSPRQINSPLHF. The CDR3 coding sequence is TGTGCCAGATCCCCCCGACAGATTAATTCACCCCTCCACTTT.

This chain links TRBV7-9 with TRBJ1-1; D gene uncertain. The CDR3 has 12 amino acids. Per germline, CDR1 SEHNR and CDR2 FQNEAQ (reference sequence). The V gene lost 3 bases and the J gene lost 6 bases, with 8 bases spanning the gap. CDR3 amino acids: CASSFGYSEAFF. The DNA for the CDR3 is TGTGCCAGCAGCTTCGGTTACTCTGAAGCTTTCTTT.

This clone was seen a few times. The chain has TRBV19 and TRBJ2-2, with D perhaps matching TRBD2 (6 bases). Per the germline V gene, CDR1 is LNHDA and CDR2 is SQIVND (reference sequence). The V gene lost 7 bases and the J gene lost 1 base, with 10 bases spanning the gap. The CDR3 contains 14 residues. CDR3 sequence: CASNRDLNTGELFF. In DNA form, the CDR3 reads TGTGCCAGTAATAGGGACTTGAACACCGGGGAGCTGTTTTTT.

This clone came up a few times. V gene TRBV6-1 combines with J gene TRBJ1-1, with 8 bases fitting TRBD1. CDR1 MNHNS and CDR2 SASEGT come from the germline V gene. There are 18 residues in the CDR3. V shed 0 bases, J shed 0 bases, and the junction held 9 bases outside the gene matches. The CDR3 DNA reads TGTGCCAGCAGTGAAGCGGGCAGGGGGCGCGGGATGAACACTGAAGCTTTCTTT. The encoded protein is CASSEAGRGRGMNTEAFF.

The chain combines TRBV6-2 or TRBV6-3 with TRBJ1-1; 12 nucleotides agree with TRBD1. The germline CDR1 and CDR2 sequences are MNHEY and SVGEGT. The V and J ends lost 2 bases and 0 bases, in that order; junction bases with no gene match: 10. The CDR3 covers 19 residues. CDR3 DNA sequence: TGTGCCAGCAGTTACCGTGCAAGGGACAGGGGGCTATTGAACACTGAAGCTTTCTTT. Its translation: CASSYRARDRGLLNTEAFF.

The chain recombines TRBV27 with TRBJ2-1; 8 bases are a match to TRBD1. CDR1 is MNHEY and CDR2 is SMNVEV in the germline V gene (reference sequence). Losses at the gene ends were 5 bases for V and 7 bases for J; bases not matched to a gene: 10. This CDR3 has 15 residues. The CDR3 bases are TGTGCCAGCAGTCCGTTCCTCTACAGGGGGAATGAGCAGTTCTTC. As protein: CASSPFLYRGNEQFF.

The V and J genes are TRBV27 and TRBJ2-6; D gene unclear. Per germline, CDR1 MNHEY and CDR2 SMNVEV (reference sequence). This CDR3 is built from 15 residues. Trimming removed 6 bases from V and 2 bases from J, with 11 bases in between. The CDR3 loop reads CASSPFIAGANVLTF. CDR3 DNA: TGTGCCAGCAGCCCTTTCATAGCTGGGGCCAACGTCCTGACTTTC.

Of note for this clone: Other DNA sequences in this specimen translate into the identical CDR3. The chain combines TRBV5-1 with TRBJ1-5; 9 bases are shared with TRBD1. The germline gives CDR1 SGHRS, CDR2 YFSETQ. With 0 bases clipped from V and 2 bases from J, the junction kept 0 bases outside the gene matches. The CDR3 spans 15 residues. The chain's CDR3 is CASSLGTGGNQPQHF. The DNA of the CDR3 is TGCGCCAGCAGCTTGGGGACAGGGGGCAATCAGCCCCAGCATTTT.

J is TRBJ2-1 and V is TRBV10-3; the D gene is possibly TRBD2 (6 bases). Germline CDR1 is ENHRY and CDR2 is SYGVKD. CDR3 length equals 15 residues. V was clipped by 6 bases and J by 0 bases, with 12 bases between them. CDR3 region: CAISDLAASYNEQFF. In nucleotides, the CDR3 is TGTGCCATCAGCGATTTAGCGGCCTCCTACAATGAGCAGTTCTTC.

This sequence joins TRBV7-8 and TRBJ1-1, with D uncertain. There are 11 residues in the CDR3. The germline V gene encodes CDR1 SGHVS and CDR2 FQNEAQ. The V gene lost 6 bases and the J gene lost 3 bases, with 5 bases spanning the gap. CDR3 sequence reads: CASSPDTEAFF. DNA for the CDR3: TGTGCCAGCAGTCCCGACACTGAAGCTTTCTTT.

The rearrangement uses TRBV7-3 and TRBJ2-1; the match to TRBD1 covers 7 bases. The CDR3 contains 13 residues. The V gene's germline CDR1 is SGHTA and CDR2 FQGTGA. Trimming took 4 bases from V and 9 from J; bases not matched to a gene: 6. The chain's CDR3 is CASSSGQVGEQFF. For the CDR3, the DNA is TGTGCCAGCAGCTCCGGACAGGTTGGTGAGCAGTTCTTC.

There are a few counts of this clone. The chain employs TRBV2 and TRBJ1-1; 7 nucleotides agree with TRBD1. The CDR3 length is 14 residues. Germline loops: CDR1 SNHLY, CDR2 FYNNEI. Trimming removed 6 bases from V and 1 base from J; junction bases left unmatched: 5. The CDR3 DNA is TGTGCCAGCAGGGAGACAGGGCCGAACACTGAAGCTTTCTTT. Encoded protein: CASRETGPNTEAFF.